These T cell receptor beta chains were read from a single sample in a study of blood T cell repertoires in COVID-19. Profiling relied on immunoSEQ multiplex PCR, and the TCRdb table lists in-frame clones only, not all of them. The table lists around 170,000 clones, about 81% of them singletons. The source material was peripheral blood. The source of these receptors is a woman older than 75 with COVID-19, enrolled during active disease. Both conserved end residues are trimmed from each CDR3. Fields, in order: CDR3 protein, V gene, J gene.

CDR3: ASSLFNLPRSPLH; V: TRBV7-8; J: TRBJ1-6
CDR3: ASSQTGGYGYT; V: TRBV19; J: TRBJ1-2
CDR3: ASSIQGGNSPLH; V: TRBV19; J: TRBJ1-6
CDR3: ASKDSMAGNTIY; V: TRBV6-5; J: TRBJ1-3
CDR3: ATRGGAQETQY; V: TRBV24-1; J: TRBJ2-5
CDR3: ASSQRTGTTNEKLF; V: TRBV4-1; J: TRBJ1-4
CDR3: SARANNEQF; V: TRBV20-1; J: TRBJ2-1
CDR3: ASSYSTGPTNNEQF; V: TRBV6-5; J: TRBJ2-1
CDR3: ASSVGRLAGGPEQF; V: TRBV9; J: TRBJ2-1
CDR3: ASSQGRGSYEQY; V: TRBV4-3; J: TRBJ2-7
CDR3: ASSPQGARGYT; V: TRBV3-1/TRBV3-2; J: TRBJ1-2
CDR3: ASASGSRTDTQY; V: TRBV11-3; J: TRBJ2-3
CDR3: ASTTGTVSNEKLF; V: TRBV5-5; J: TRBJ1-4
CDR3: ASSEGGYSYEQY; V: TRBV2; J: TRBJ2-7
CDR3: ASSEAHRGSPRRSPLH; V: TRBV6-1; J: TRBJ1-6
CDR3: ASSYRLAGGWQF; V: TRBV6-5; J: TRBJ2-1
CDR3: ASSLTNRDNEQF; V: TRBV5-1; J: TRBJ2-1
CDR3: ASSRRLAGGSTNTGELF; V: TRBV11-3; J: TRBJ2-2
CDR3: ASIGPTVVSGGQPQH; V: TRBV10-1; J: TRBJ1-5
CDR3: AFENDGELF; V: TRBV10-3; J: TRBJ2-2
CDR3: ASQSEYSYEQY; V: TRBV19; J: TRBJ2-7
CDR3: ASSRVRQGNQPQH; V: TRBV4-2; J: TRBJ1-5